The 28 T cell receptor beta chains given below trace back to one sample, sequenced in a study of cytomegalovirus exposure and HLA in healthy donors. PCR primers comprised 60 Vbeta and 13 Jbeta primers. Only in-frame clones appear in the TCRdb table, and some are missing; sequencing was by immunoSEQ multiplex PCR. The table has about 160,000 clones, 80% seen once. The sample taken for sequencing was PBMCs. The receptor source for this set is a man between 25 and 39 years old in good health and CMV-seronegative.

The gene calls are TRBV29-1 and TRBJ2-4; tentative D call: TRBD2 (5 bases). The CDR3 is made up of 14 amino acids. Germline V gene data show CDR1 as SQVTM and CDR2 as ANQGSEA. V lost 6 bases to trimming and J lost 1 base, with 13 bases between them. Written as DNA, the CDR3 is TGCAGCGTCCGAGGGAACCTGGCCAAAAACATTCAGTACTTC. It encodes CSVRGNLAKNIQYF.

Turning to this clone: Germline and junction disagree at one end, which may indicate a read error. This rearrangement joins TRBV7-7 to TRBJ2-2, with 8 bases identical to TRBD1. The CDR3 has 17 amino acids. Germline assignment: CDR1 SSHAT and CDR2 FNYEAQ (reference sequence). The CDR3 DNA is TGTGCTAGCAGCCGCACTGGACAGGGAGGGAACACCGGGGAGCTGTTTTTT. Translating it yields CASSRTGQGGNTGELFF.

The chain has TRBV27 and TRBJ1-2; 8 positions match TRBD1. V lost 7 bases to trimming and J lost 4 bases; unmatched junction nucleotides: 5. CDR3 size: 13 residues. CDR1 is MNHEY, CDR2 SMNVEV, per germline (reference sequence). The CDR3 here is CASMGGQGYGYTF. The CDR3 DNA reads TGTGCCAGCATGGGTGGACAGGGCTATGGCTACACCTTC.

This clone has a single count. The chain combines TRBV25-1 with TRBJ2-1, with 8 positions matching TRBD2. The CDR3 is 15 amino acids. V shed 9 bases and J 1 base; nucleotides not matched to a gene: 8. Germline V gene data show CDR1 as MGHDK and CDR2 as SYGVNS. The CDR3 DNA reads TGTGCCAGTAGGTCGGGAGGGGGGTCCTACAATGAGCAGTTCTTC. This codes for CASRSGGGSYNEQFF.

This clone has just one count. This sequence joins TRBV7-6 and TRBJ1-2; 7 bases fit TRBD1. V was pared by 5 bases and J by 0 bases, with 3 bases of the junction left unmatched. This CDR3 contains 14 residues. Germline-derived CDR1 and CDR2 are SGHVS and FNYEAQ. CDR3 residues: CASSPGTANYGYTF. The CDR3 DNA follows: TGTGCCAGCAGCCCCGGGACAGCTAACTATGGCTACACCTTC. The whole variable domain, filled in from reference TRBV7-6 and TRBJ1-2, reads GAGVSQSPRYKVTKRGQDVALRCDPISGHVSLYWYRQALGQGPEFLTYFNYEAQQDKSGLPNDRFSAERPEGSISTLTIQRTEQRDSAMYRCASSPGTANYGYTFGSGTRLTVV.

This clone was observed a single time. This chain uses TRBV7-9 with TRBJ2-7; weak D call: TRBD2 (7 bases). Per the germline V gene, CDR1 is SEHNR and CDR2 is FQNEAQ (reference sequence). The CDR3 runs to 14 residues. V lost 3 bases and J 7 bases, leaving 16 bases between the germline ends. The CDR3 loop reads CASSFGGRLGEQYF. In nucleotides, the CDR3 is TGTGCCAGCAGCTTCGGGGGGCGGTTGGGAGAGCAGTACTTC.

About this clone itself: At the DNA level, this CDR3 is encoded by other sequences in the same sample as well. Here the CDR3 DNA reads TGTGCCAGCAGTGCAGGGGATACCGGGGAGCTGTTTTTT. Residues: CASSAGDTGELFF. The gene calls are TRBV6-4 and TRBJ2-2, with D perhaps TRBD1 (6 bases). V was shortened by 4 bases and J by 5 bases, with 8 bases between the two germline ends. The CDR3 totals 13 residues. The V gene's germline CDR1 is MRHNA and CDR2 SNTAGT.

This clone was counted between two and nine times. The chain combines TRBV7-8 with TRBJ1-1, with D tentatively TRBD1 (5 bases). Germline values: CDR1 SGHVS, CDR2 FQNEAQ. This CDR3 has 13 residues. The ends were cut back, 5 bases at V and 5 bases at J, with 12 bases in the middle. The DNA for the CDR3 is TGTGCCAGCAGCCGGCAATCAGGGACTGAAGCTTTCTTT. Residues: CASSRQSGTEAFF.

The J gene is TRBJ1-5, the V gene TRBV7-2; D call uncertain. This CDR3 is 15 amino acids long. Per germline, CDR1 SGHTA and CDR2 FQGNSA. The germline V and J ends were trimmed by 5 bases and 6 bases, with 17 bases remaining between them. CDR3 amino acids: CASSGTVEASQPQHF. The CDR3 region has the DNA TGTGCCAGCAGCGGTACTGTCGAGGCAAGTCAGCCCCAGCATTTT.

The J gene is TRBJ2-7, the V gene TRBV28; 7 bases align to TRBD1. V lost 4 bases and J lost 3; bases outside the gene matches: 9. CDR1 MDHEN and CDR2 SYDVKM come from the germline V gene. The CDR3 runs to 15 residues. The CDR3 reads CASSSPQGVYYEQYF. The CDR3 coding sequence is TGTGCCAGCAGTTCCCCTCAGGGGGTTTACTACGAGCAGTACTTC.

This rearrangement joins TRBV7-2 to TRBJ1-4; 7 positions agree with TRBD1. Germline CDR1 SGHTA, CDR2 FQGNSA. This CDR3 has 14 residues. After removal of 5 bases from V and 3 bases from J, the junction contained 3 bases not matched to a gene. The CDR3 loop reads CASSQGQPNEKLFF. The DNA for the CDR3 is TGTGCCAGCAGCCAGGGACAGCCTAATGAAAAACTGTTTTTT.

The chain joins TRBV18 to TRBJ2-3; perhaps TRBD2 as D (6 bases). From germline, CDR1 is KGHSH and CDR2 LQKENI. The V end was cut by 2 bases, the J end by 0 bases, with 6 bases between. CDR3 length: 14 residues. In DNA, the CDR3 is TGTGCCAGCTCACCAGGACTAAGCACAGATACGCAGTATTTT. It is translated as CASSPGLSTDTQYF.

The CDR3 DNA reads as TGTGCCACCAGCAGTGGACTAGCGGGATACAATGAGCAGTTCTTC. Translating it yields CATSSGLAGYNEQFF. The genes are TRBV15 and TRBJ2-1; 12 bases line up with TRBD2. Germline V gene lookup returns CDR1 LNHNV and CDR2 YYDKDF (reference sequence). The CDR3 runs to 15 residues. With 3 bases clipped from V and 4 bases from J, the junction kept 1 base outside the gene matches.

This clone was seen only a few times. V gene TRBV28 combines with J gene TRBJ1-4, with a weak D call TRBD1 (6 bases). Germline values: CDR1 MDHEN, CDR2 SYDVKM. The CDR3 loop spans 14 amino acids. V was shortened by 4 bases and J by 10 bases, with 16 bases between the two germline ends. CDR3 loop: CASSYGQPQGKLFF. The DNA of the CDR3 is TGTGCCAGCAGTTATGGACAGCCGCAAGGAAAACTGTTTTTT.

This clone has a handful of counts. This chain links TRBV2 with TRBJ1-1; weak D call: TRBD1 (5 bases). Trimming removed 6 bases at V and 2 bases at J, with 10 bases between. Germline values: CDR1 SNHLY, CDR2 FYNNEI. The CDR3 extends over 13 amino acids. The CDR3 DNA follows: TGTGCCAGCAGCGCGGGGCTTAACACTGAAGCTTTCTTT. Its protein product is CASSAGLNTEAFF.

V usage is TRBV6-5 and J usage is TRBJ1-3; D unclear. Germline lookup yields CDR1 MNHEY and CDR2 SVGAGI. The V end lost 8 bases, the J end lost 0 bases, and 14 bases lay between the germline ends. The CDR3 loop spans 15 amino acids. CDR3 nucleotide sequence: TGTGCCAGCGGGGTACAGCGGGCCTCTGGAAACACCATATATTTT. Its protein product is CASGVQRASGNTIYF.

The V gene is TRBV5-1, the J gene TRBJ2-7, with D tentatively TRBD1 (5 bases). The CDR3 spans 16 residues. Germline-derived CDR1 and CDR2 are SGHRS and YFSETQ. Trimming stripped 4 bases from V and 0 bases from J, with 17 bases between. This CDR3 reads CASSQPPEQASYEQYF. CDR3 DNA: TGCGCCAGCAGCCAACCACCCGAACAGGCCTCCTACGAGCAGTACTTC.

The chain links TRBV5-1 to TRBJ2-5, with D tentatively TRBD1 (6 bases). V gave up 4 bases and J gave up 6 bases, with 22 bases separating them. The CDR3 runs to 16 residues. Germline CDR1 SGHRS, CDR2 YFSETQ. CDR3 DNA sequence: TGCGCCAGCAGCCCACCGGGACAAATCCAGGGCAAGACCCAGTACTTC. It codes for CASSPPGQIQGKTQYF.

The CDR3 DNA reads as TGTGCCAGCAGCTCTAGACAGACTCACCACGAGCAGTACTTC. Residues: CASSSRQTHHEQYF. The chain links TRBV11-2 to TRBJ2-7, with D tentatively TRBD1 (5 bases). The germline V gene has CDR1 SGHAT and CDR2 FQNNGV. V was clipped by 4 bases and J by 5 bases, with 15 bases between them. This CDR3 has 14 residues.

The gene calls are TRBV6-1 and TRBJ2-3, with D perhaps TRBD1 (6 bases). V lost 4 bases, J lost 1 base, and 15 bases lay in between. CDR3 size: 16 residues. Germline values: CDR1 MNHNS, CDR2 SASEGT. CDR3 loop: CASSAQGVIGTDTQYF. The CDR3 DNA reads TGTGCCAGCAGTGCACAGGGCGTGATAGGCACAGATACGCAGTATTTT.

For this clone: One junction end does not reproduce the germline sequence, and a read error may be involved. The rearrangement joins TRBV6-1 to TRBJ1-5; D unresolved. Germline V lookup: CDR1 MNHNS, CDR2 SASEGT. The CDR3 is 15 amino acids. Written as DNA, the CDR3 is TGTGCCAGCAGCGAAGGTTCAGGACTCAATCAGCCCCAGCATTTT. It codes for CASSEGSGLNQPQHF.

V and J are TRBV7-6 and TRBJ1-2; maybe TRBD1 (5 bases). The CDR3 totals 14 residues. The germline V and J ends were trimmed by 1 base and 4 bases, with 10 bases remaining between them. Germline V gene sequence: CDR1 SGHVS, CDR2 FNYEAQ. CDR3 nucleotides: TGTGCCAGCAGCTTAGGGGGGGAATCCTATGGCTACACCTTC. Protein: CASSLGGESYGYTF.

This chain links TRBV10-2 with TRBJ1-1; no definite D call. Germline CDR1 WSHSY, CDR2 SAAADI. CDR3 length equals 17 residues. The V and J ends lost 7 bases and 5 bases respectively, with 26 bases between them. In DNA, the CDR3 is TGCGCCAGCACCAACCCGAGAGGGAGTGGAGTTGGTACTGAAGCTTTCTTT. Translating gives CASTNPRGSGVGTEAFF.

This chain connects TRBV5-6 to TRBJ1-1; the D gene is possibly TRBD1 (6 bases). V lost 0 bases, J lost 5 bases, and 11 bases lay in between. CDR1 and CDR2 from the germline V gene are SGHDT and YYEEEE. The CDR3 is 14 amino acids. CDR3 in amino acids: CASSLVGGRTEAFF. CDR3 nucleotide sequence: TGTGCCAGCAGCTTGGTAGGGGGACGAACTGAAGCTTTCTTT. Using reference TRBV5-6 and TRBJ1-1 for the parts outside the CDR3, the full variable domain is DAGVTQSPTHLIKTRGQQVTLRCSPKSGHDTVSWYQQALGQGPQFIFQYYEEEERQRGNFPDRFSGHQFPNYSSELNVNALLLGDSALYLCASSLVGGRTEAFFGQGTRLTVV.

V is TRBV7-8 and J is TRBJ2-1; 7 nucleotides match TRBD1. This CDR3 is built from 13 residues. The J segment lost 7 bases and the V segment lost 5 bases, leaving 5 bases of the junction unmatched. CDR1 and CDR2 from the germline V gene are SGHVS and FQNEAQ. The DNA for the CDR3 is TGTGCCAGCAGCCCGACAGGGAAAAATGAGCAGTTCTTC. The encoded protein is CASSPTGKNEQFF.

This chain joins TRBV7-2 and TRBJ2-7; D might be TRBD2 (6 bases). CDR3 size: 12 residues. The V gene's germline CDR1 is SGHTA and CDR2 FQGNSA. With 3 bases removed from V and 13 bases from J, the gap between germline ends came to 16 bases. CDR3 loop: CASSLGLGGLYF. The DNA for the CDR3 is TGTGCCAGCAGCTTGGGACTGGGGGGTCTTTACTTC.

This rearrangement joins TRBV21-1 to TRBJ1-1; TRBD1, the D gene given by the table, was not confirmed from the DNA. TRBV21-1 corresponds to a pseudogene. The CDR3 consists of 15 residues. This chain's CDR3 is CASSKGGWTGGEAFF. In nucleotides, the CDR3 is TGTGCCAGCAGCAAAGGGGGATGGACAGGGGGCGAAGCTTTCTTT.

This rearrangement joins TRBV9 to TRBJ2-3; D remains unclear. Trimming left V 0 bases short and J 6 bases short, with 8 bases between. The germline V gene encodes CDR1 SGDLS and CDR2 YYNGEE. The CDR3 sequence is 13 residues long. CDR3 sequence (DNA): TGTGCCAGCAGCGTAGAGGCAGGCGATACGCAGTATTTT. Amino acids: CASSVEAGDTQYF.